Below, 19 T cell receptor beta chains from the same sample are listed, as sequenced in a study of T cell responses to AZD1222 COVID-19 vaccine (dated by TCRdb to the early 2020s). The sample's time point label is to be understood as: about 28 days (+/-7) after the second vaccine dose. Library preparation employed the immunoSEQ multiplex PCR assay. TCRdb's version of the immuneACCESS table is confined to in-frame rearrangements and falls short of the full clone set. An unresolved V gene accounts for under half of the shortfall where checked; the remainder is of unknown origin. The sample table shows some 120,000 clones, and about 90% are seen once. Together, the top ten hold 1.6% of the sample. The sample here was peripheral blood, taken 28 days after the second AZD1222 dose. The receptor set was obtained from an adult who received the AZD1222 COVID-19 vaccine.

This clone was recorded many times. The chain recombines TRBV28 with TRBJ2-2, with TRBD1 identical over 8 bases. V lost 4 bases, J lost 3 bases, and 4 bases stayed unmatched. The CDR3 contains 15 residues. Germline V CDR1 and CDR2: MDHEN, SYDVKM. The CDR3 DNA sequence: TGTGCCAGCAGTTCGGGACAGGCCCACACCGGGGAGCTGTTTTTT. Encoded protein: CASSSGQAHTGELFF.

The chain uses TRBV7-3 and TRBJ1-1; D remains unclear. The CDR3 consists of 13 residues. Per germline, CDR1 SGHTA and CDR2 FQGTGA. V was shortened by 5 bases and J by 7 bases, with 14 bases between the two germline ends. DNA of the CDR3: TGTGCCAGCAGCCCCGTGGTGCAGAGTGAAGCTTTCTTT. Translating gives CASSPVVQSEAFF.

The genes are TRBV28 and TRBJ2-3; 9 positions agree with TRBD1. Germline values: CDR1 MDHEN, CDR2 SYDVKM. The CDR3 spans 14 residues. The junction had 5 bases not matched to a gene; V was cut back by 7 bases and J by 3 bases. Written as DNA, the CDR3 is TGTGCCAGCATCCCGGGACAGGGAACAGATACGCAGTATTTT. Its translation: CASIPGQGTDTQYF.

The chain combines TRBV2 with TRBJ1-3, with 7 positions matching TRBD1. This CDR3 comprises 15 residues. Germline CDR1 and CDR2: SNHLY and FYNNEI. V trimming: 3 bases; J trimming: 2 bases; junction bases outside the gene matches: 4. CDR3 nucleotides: TGTGCCAGCAGTGACGGACAGGCGGCTGGAAACACCATATATTTT. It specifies CASSDGQAAGNTIYF.

This CDR3 reads CATSRGDRMDTQYF. The CDR3 DNA is TGTGCCACCAGCAGAGGGGATAGGATGGATACGCAGTATTTT. The J gene is TRBJ2-3, the V gene TRBV15, with no clear D. Germline values: CDR1 LNHNV, CDR2 YYDKDF (reference sequence). The V end lost 1 base, the J end lost 6 bases, and 11 bases lay between the germline ends. The CDR3 spans 14 residues.

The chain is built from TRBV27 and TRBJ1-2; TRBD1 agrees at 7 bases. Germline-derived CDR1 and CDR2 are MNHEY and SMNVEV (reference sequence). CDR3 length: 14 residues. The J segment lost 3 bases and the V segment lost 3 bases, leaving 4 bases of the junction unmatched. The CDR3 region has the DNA TGTGCCAGCAGTTTCCTACAGGGGTACTATGGCTACACCTTC. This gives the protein CASSFLQGYYGYTF.

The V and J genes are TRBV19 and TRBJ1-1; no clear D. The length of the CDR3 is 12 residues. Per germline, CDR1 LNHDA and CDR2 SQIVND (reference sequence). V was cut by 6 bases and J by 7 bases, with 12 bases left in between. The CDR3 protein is CASRSRSFEAFF. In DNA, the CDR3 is TGTGCCAGTAGAAGCAGGAGTTTTGAAGCTTTCTTT.

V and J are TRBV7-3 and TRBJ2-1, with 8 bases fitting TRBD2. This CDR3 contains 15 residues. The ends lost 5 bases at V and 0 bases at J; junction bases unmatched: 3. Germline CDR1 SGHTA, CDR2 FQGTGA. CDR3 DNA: TGTGCCAGCAGCGGACTAGCTAGCTCCTACAATGAGCAGTTCTTC. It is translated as CASSGLASSYNEQFF.

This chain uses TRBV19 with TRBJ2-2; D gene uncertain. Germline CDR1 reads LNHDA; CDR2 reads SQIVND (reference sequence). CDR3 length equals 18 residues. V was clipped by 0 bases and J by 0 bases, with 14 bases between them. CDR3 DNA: TGTGCCAGTAGTATAGATCCCAGAGTGGGCGCGAACACCGGGGAGCTGTTTTTT. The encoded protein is CASSIDPRVGANTGELFF.

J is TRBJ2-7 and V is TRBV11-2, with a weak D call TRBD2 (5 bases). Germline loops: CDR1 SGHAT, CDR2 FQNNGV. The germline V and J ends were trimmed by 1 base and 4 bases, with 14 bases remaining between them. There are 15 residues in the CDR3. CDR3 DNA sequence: TGTGCCAGCAGCTTAGGTACTAGAGCCAATTACGAGCAGTACTTC. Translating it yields CASSLGTRANYEQYF.

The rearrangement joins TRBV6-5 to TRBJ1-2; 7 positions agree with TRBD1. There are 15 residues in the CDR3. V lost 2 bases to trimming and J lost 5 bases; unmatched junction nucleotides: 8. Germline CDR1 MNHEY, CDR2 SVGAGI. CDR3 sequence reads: CASSYVRDREYGYTF. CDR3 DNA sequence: TGTGCCAGCAGTTACGTCCGGGACAGAGAATATGGCTACACCTTC.

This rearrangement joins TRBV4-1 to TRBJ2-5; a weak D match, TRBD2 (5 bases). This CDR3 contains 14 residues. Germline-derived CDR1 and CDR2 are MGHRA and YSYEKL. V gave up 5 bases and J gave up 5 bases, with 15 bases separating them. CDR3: CASSSVGVGETQYF. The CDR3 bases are TGCGCCAGCAGCTCAGTCGGGGTTGGGGAGACCCAGTACTTC.

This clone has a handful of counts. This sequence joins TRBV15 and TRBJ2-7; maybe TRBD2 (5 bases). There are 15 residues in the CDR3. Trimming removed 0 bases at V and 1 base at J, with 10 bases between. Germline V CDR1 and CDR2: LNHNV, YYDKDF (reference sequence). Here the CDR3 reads CATSRDRGGSYEQYF. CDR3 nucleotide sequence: TGTGCCACCAGCAGAGATCGCGGAGGTTCCTACGAGCAGTACTTC.

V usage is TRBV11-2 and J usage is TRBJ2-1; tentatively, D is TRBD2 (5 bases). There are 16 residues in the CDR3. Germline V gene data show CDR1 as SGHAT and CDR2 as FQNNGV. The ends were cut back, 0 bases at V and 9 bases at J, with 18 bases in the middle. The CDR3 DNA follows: TGTGCCAGCAGCTTAGATGGATGGCAAAGCAGCGGTGAGCAGTTCTTC. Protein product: CASSLDGWQSSGEQFF.

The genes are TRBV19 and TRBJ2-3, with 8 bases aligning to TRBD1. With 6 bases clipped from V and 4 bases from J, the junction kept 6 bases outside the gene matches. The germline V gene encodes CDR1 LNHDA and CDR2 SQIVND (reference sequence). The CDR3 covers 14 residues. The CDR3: CASSPGQVSDTQYF. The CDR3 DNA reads TGTGCCAGTAGCCCGGGACAGGTTTCAGATACGCAGTATTTT.

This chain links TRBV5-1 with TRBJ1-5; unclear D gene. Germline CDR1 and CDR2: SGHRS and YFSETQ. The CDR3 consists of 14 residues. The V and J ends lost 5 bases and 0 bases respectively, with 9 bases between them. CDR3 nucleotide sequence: TGCGCCAGCAGAGGTGAGCATAGCAATCAGCCCCAGCATTTT. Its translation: CASRGEHSNQPQHF.

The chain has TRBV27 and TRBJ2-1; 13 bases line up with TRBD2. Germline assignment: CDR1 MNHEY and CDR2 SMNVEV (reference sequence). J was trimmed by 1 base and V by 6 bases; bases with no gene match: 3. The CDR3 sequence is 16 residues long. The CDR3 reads CASSLLAGGSYNEQFF. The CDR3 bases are TGTGCCAGCAGCTTACTAGCGGGAGGGTCCTACAATGAGCAGTTCTTC.

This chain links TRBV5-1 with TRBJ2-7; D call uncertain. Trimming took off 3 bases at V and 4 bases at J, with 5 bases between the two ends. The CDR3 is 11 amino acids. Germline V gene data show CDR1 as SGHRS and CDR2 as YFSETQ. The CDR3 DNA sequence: TGCGCCAGCAGCTGGGATTACGAGCAGTACTTC. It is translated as CASSWDYEQYF.

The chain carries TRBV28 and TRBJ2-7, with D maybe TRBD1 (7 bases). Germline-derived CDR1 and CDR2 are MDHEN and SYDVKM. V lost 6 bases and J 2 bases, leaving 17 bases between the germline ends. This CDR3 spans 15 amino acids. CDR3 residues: CASSKPRDSTYEQYF. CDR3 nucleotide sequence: TGTGCCAGCAGCAAACCGCGGGACAGCACCTACGAGCAGTACTTC. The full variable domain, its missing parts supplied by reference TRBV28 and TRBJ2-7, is DVKVTQSSRYLVKRTGEKVFLECVQDMDHENMFWYRQDPGLGLRLIYFSYDVKMKEKGDIPEGYSVSREKKERFSLILESASTNQTSMYLCASSKPRDSTYEQYFGPGTRLTVT.